This TCR beta chain was identified in a study of long-term antiretroviral therapy in people with HIV (dated by TCRdb to between 2021 and 2024). Looking at the study overall: The earliest samples were collected roughly a decade before the 2015 WHO recommendation for immediate ART, at a time when ART was usually postponed until CD4 counts fell. Whether ART initiation and durable HIV suppression were associated with changes in peripheral blood TRB repertoire composition and diversity was tested in a retrospective serial study. A total of fewer than 250 cryopreserved PBMC samples came from around 30 adults with confirmed HIV infection and were collected serially over a mean of roughly six years (range 1-12). About 35% of the 30 participants with HIV were female. No cross-contamination during QIAcube processing was seen in test extractions of a monoclonal T-cell line run alongside a few dozen polyclonal samples.

The immunoSEQ hsTCRB v3.0 assay was used at survey level resolution for TRB variable region sequencing. TRB sequencing targeted a depth of about 35,000-50,000 T-cell genomes per sample. TRB libraries were pooled and sequenced on an Illumina MiSeq using a v3 150-cycle kit. In the source study's methods: Repertoire analysis ran in R within a reproducible Nextflow workflow covering QC, data transformation and analysis. LymphoSeq2, an R package for AIRR-Seq data exploration, was used to implement custom analyses. Four samples yielding fewer than 5000 total TRB sequences were excluded, leaving 188 analyzed HIV repertoires. Among the 180 or so HIV repertoires that were kept, 59 were collected before ART initiation and some 130 were collected after ART initiation. Each repertoire was downsampled to 5000 TRB nucleotide sequences, and summary statistics were averaged across 100 downsampling iterations. The analysis kept only TRB sequences whose CDR3 regions were at least seven amino acids long. Diversity was assessed using a clonality score derived from Shannon entropy and using the Gini coefficient. In repertoire networks, the top 5000 CDR3 amino acid sequences were linked whenever an edit distance of one separated two sequences. GLIPH2 predicted antigen specificity groups and MHC restriction for TRB CDR3 amino acid sequences. CDR3 amino acid sequences were matched against VDJdb and McPAS-TCR to flag known CMV, EBV, HIV or tissue antigen associations. Pre-ART, post-ART and control groups were compared with Wilcoxon signed-rank tests and Holm-Bonferroni correction. Not all clones reach the TCRdb copy of this immuneACCESS table, which keeps in-frame sequences only. Checked studies attribute under half of the gap to unresolved V genes and leave the rest unexplained. The DNA was the basis for D and trimming; V, J and clone size are from that table. This sample comprises 30,000 or so clones, around 74% of them detected only once. The ten biggest clones cover approximately 3.7% of the sample.

Overall study results and their limits: No data were available on ART adherence, viral resistance or therapy changes, limiting inferences about post-ART repertoire changes. Owing to limited PBMC availability, only the TCR beta chain was sequenced, without alpha chain pairing. The samples span the years 2004 to 2017, and the ART regimens used at that time may not be as effective as current regimens. A significant increase in TRB diversity was found to be associated with ART initiation, although TRB diversity was observed to remain significantly below that of transplant donor controls even after long-term ART. Compared with controls, HIV repertoires had narrower CDR3 length ranges, and the network structure pointed to an antigen-experienced repertoire that shifted only slightly toward naive after ART. At every time point, the repertoire was dominated by expanded TRB clones first identified before ART initiation, although this dominance fluctuated and, in many PLHIV, declined after ART. Because pre-ART samples had limited cell numbers, unsorted PBMC were profiled rather than sorted CD4+ and CD8+ T cells.

A note on this clone: No cognate antigen has been identified for it. No clone much larger than this one lies a single base away; base qualities are absent.

The germline V end is reduced by 6 bases and the J end by 7 bases; junction bases left unmatched: 8. As encoded in the germline V gene (reference sequence), CDR1 is LNHDA while CDR2 is SQIVND. The CDR3 numbers 14 residues from cysteine through phenylalanine. The only DNA kept is the CDR3, 42 bases in frame from the first base. Participants were included only if at least one PBMC sample before ART initiation and at least two post-ART samples were available. Every participant with HIV received treatment in the United States of America. Before DNA extraction, cryopreserved samples of roughly 0.95-10 million PBMC were thawed and washed. At the time of the earliest PBMC sample, participants with HIV were aged between roughly 20 and 54 years. Per participant, PBMC samples came from 1-4 timepoints prior to ART initiation and 2-8 timepoints following ART initiation, for a median of 7 samples. Serial HIV viral load, CD4+ T-cell count, ART history and demographic data were obtained for every participant. Using a Qiagen kit on a QIAcube, genomic DNA was extracted from unsorted PBMC, with samples processed in batches of 12.

This chain joins TRBV19 to TRBJ1-1; 10 central bases correspond to TRBD1. This sequence was found in a man aged 50-60 years with HIV. This specimen was unsorted PBMCs, taken 3 years after starting antiretroviral therapy. For the CDR3, the sequence is CASRPGTGAGEAFF. The sequence in DNA is TGTGCCAGTAGGCCCGGGACAGGGGCCGGTGAAGCTTTCTTT.